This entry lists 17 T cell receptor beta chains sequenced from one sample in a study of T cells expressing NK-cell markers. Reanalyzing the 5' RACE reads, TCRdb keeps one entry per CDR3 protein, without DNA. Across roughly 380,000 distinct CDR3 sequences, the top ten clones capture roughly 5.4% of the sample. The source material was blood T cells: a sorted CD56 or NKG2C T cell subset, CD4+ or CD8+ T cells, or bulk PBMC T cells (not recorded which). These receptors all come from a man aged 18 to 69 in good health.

The CDR3 region is CSVEYINSAQYF. V and J are TRBV29-1 and TRBJ2-5. The CDR3 totals 12 residues. Per germline, CDR1 SQVTM and CDR2 ANQGSEA.

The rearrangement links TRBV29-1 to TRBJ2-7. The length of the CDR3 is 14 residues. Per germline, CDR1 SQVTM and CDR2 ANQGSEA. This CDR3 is CSVDGGVSSYEQYF.

The CDR3 is CASSIDRGRELFF. The rearrangement joins TRBV7-8 to TRBJ2-2; the TCRdb call, TRBD1, lacks DNA for checking. This CDR3 is 13 amino acids long. Germline V gene lookup returns CDR1 SGHVS and CDR2 FQNEAQ.

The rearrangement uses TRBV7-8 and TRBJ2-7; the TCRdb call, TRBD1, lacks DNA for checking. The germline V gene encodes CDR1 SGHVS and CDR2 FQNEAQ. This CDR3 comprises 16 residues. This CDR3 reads CASSLGGTGGSYEQYF. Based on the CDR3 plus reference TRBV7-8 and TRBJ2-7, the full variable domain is GAGVSQSPRYKVAKRGQDVALRCDPISGHVSLFWYQQALGQGPEFLTYFQNEAQLDKSGLPSDRFFAERPEGSVSTLKIQRTQQEDSAVYLCASSLGGTGGSYEQYFGPGTRLTVT.

CDR3 loop: CATRGTDSYEQYF. The rearrangement uses TRBV24-1 and TRBJ2-7; TCRdb lists TRBD1, though no DNA is available to test this call. CDR3 length: 13 residues. Per the germline V gene, CDR1 is KGHDR and CDR2 is SFDVKD.

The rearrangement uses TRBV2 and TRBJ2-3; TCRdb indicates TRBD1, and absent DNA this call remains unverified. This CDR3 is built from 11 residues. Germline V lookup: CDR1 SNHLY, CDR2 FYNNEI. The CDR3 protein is CASKGFDTQYF. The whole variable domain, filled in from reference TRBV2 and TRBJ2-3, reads EPEVTQTPSHQVTQMGQEVILRCVPISNHLYFYWYRQILGQKVEFLVSFYNNEISEKSEIFDDQFSVERPDGSNFTLKIRSTKLEDSAMYFCASKGFDTQYFGPGTRLTVL.

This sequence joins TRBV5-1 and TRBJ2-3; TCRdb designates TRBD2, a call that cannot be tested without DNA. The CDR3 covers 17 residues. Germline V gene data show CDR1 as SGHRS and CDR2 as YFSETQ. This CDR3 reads CASSLLPGLAGSDTQYF.

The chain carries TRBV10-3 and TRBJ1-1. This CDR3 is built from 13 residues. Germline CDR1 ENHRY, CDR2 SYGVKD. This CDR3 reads CASRPEVNTEAFF.

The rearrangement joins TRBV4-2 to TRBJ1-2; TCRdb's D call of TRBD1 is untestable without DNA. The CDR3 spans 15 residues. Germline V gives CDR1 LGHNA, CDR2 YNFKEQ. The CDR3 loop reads CASSQEDRGVYGYTF.

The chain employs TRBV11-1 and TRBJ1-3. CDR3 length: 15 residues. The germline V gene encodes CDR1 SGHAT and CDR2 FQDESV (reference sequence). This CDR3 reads CASSWDLRSGNTIYF.

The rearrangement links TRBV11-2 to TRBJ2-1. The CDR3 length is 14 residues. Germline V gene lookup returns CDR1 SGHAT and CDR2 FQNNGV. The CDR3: CASTQNVRINEQFF.

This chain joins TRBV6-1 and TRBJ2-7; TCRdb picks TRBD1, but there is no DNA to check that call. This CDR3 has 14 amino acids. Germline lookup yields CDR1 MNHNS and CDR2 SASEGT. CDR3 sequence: CASSRSGTNYEQYF.

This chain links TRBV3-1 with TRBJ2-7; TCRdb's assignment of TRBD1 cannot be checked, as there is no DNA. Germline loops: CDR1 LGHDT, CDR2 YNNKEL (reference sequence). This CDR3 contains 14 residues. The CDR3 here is CASSQSGTAYEQYF.

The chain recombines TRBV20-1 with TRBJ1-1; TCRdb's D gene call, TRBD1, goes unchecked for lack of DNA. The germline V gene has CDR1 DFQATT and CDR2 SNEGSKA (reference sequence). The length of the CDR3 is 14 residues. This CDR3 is CSALGDRLNTEAFF.

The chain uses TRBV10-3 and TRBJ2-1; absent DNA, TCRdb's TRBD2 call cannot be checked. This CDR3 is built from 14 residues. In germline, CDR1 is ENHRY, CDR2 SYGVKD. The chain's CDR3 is CAISEVGERGEQFF.

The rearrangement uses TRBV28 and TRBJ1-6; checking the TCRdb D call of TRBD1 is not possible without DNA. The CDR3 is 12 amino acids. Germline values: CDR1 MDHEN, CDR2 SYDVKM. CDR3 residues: CASSNRNSPLHF.

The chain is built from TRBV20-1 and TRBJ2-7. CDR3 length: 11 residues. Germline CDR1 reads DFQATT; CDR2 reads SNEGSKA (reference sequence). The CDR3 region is CSARDNYEQYF.